The T cell receptor beta chain described here comes from a study of identical twins (dated by TCRdb to 2016 to 2017). General notes on the study: TCR alpha and beta repertoires from monozygotic twins, unrelated adults of various ages and cord blood were deep-sequenced to test whether fetal clonotypes persist. To rule out contamination, replicate twin experiments were performed at different times with different library preparation protocols. Overall results and qualifications from the work: Invariant T cells such as MAIT and iNKT could partly confound zero-insertion analyses, although diverse VJ usage argued against such confounding for most clonotypes. Conclusions relied on cross-sectional statistical analysis, since the same donors could not be followed over many years. Out-of-frame TCR alpha sharing in monozygotic twins was systematically underestimated by recombination models, whereas sharing between unrelated individuals was in agreement with the recombination models. Compared with coincidental sharing between unrelated individuals, out-of-frame TCR alpha sequences shared between twins had an excess of sequences with low generation probability. Abundant cord blood beta clonotypes had fewer insertions, young adult naive repertoires showed a similar but weaker trend, and memory repertoires showed no such trend. In beta out-of-frame sequences, excess twin sharing was weaker, because having fewer shared sequences lowered the signal-to-noise ratio.

V sheds 1 base and J sheds 2 bases, leaving 8 bases between their ends. Sequences KGHSH (CDR1) and LQKENI (CDR2) are obtained from the germline V gene. The CDR3 starts with the cysteine, ends with the phenylalanine, and has 14 residues. Just CDR3 DNA is preserved here, 42 bases in frame from base 1. Library construction relied on 5' RACE. Sequencing took place on an Illumina HiSeq 2000. Template switching added a universal primer binding site, and the final cDNA carried a unique molecular identifier that allowed TCR cDNA molecules to be counted accurately. First-strand cDNA for TCR alpha and beta chains was synthesized from specific primers in the conserved constant-segment region. To control for contamination, each cDNA library was double barcoded with a SMART-Mk sample barcode plus Illumina barcodes. TruSeq adapter sequences along with Illumina sample barcodes were introduced in two successive PCR steps. TCR alpha and beta cDNA libraries were sequenced on the Illumina HiSeq platform with custom primers. Processing in the source paper ran as follows. MiGEC processed the raw reads to extract unique molecular identifiers, while MiXCR was used to determine the CDR3 positions. Recombination models were inferred per individual with the repgenHMM and IGoR tools using an EM algorithm. The tcR package in R was used for shared clonotype analysis, with sharing normalized by the product of cloneset sizes. To study raw recombination free of thymic and clonal selection effects, out-of-frame nonproductive sequences were analyzed. TCRdb trimmed the raw reads at Q25, called clones with MiXCR and kept productive beta chains. Every CDR3 protein is listed once, alongside the most common genes and DNA of its rows. Clone size and V and J calls follow TCRdb, not the original study. The sample table records 200,000 to 250,000 distinct CDR3 sequences; 11% to 15% of these occur just once. The leading ten clones occupy 8.5% to 10% of the sample.

As to this clonotype: Its antigen remains unidentified. Within one base of it there is no much larger clone, and no base qualities were kept.

Every donor was a healthy Caucasian. Using Miltenyi CD45RO+ enrichment and human naive T-cell isolation kits, memory (CD45RO+) and naive T cells were isolated from PBMC. Sample: memory (CD45RO+) T cells sorted from blood. Per the publication, the cell subset or site label means: CD45RO+ enriched T cells. The rearranged chain carries TRBV18 and TRBJ1-1, with the D segment identity uncertain. The source of this sequence is a young woman in good health. This receptor carries the CDR3 CASSPQRVNTEAFF. Read as DNA, the sequence is TGTGCCAGCTCACCACAGCGGGTAAACACTGAAGCTTTCTTT.